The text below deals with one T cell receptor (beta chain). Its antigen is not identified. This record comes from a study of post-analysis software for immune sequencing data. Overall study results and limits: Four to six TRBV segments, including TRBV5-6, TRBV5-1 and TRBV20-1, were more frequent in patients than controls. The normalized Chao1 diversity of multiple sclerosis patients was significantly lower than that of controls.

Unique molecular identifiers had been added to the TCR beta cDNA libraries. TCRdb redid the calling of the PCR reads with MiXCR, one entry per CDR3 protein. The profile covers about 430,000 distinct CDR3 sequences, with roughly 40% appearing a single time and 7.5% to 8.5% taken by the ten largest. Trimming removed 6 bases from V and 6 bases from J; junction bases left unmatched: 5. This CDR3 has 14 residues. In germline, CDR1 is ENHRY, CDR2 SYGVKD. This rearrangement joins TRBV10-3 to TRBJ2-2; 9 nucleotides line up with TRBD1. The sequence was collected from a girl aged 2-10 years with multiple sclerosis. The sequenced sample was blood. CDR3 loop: CAISLQGAAGELFF. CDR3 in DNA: TGTGCCATCAGCTTACAGGGGGCCGCCGGGGAGCTGTTTTTT.